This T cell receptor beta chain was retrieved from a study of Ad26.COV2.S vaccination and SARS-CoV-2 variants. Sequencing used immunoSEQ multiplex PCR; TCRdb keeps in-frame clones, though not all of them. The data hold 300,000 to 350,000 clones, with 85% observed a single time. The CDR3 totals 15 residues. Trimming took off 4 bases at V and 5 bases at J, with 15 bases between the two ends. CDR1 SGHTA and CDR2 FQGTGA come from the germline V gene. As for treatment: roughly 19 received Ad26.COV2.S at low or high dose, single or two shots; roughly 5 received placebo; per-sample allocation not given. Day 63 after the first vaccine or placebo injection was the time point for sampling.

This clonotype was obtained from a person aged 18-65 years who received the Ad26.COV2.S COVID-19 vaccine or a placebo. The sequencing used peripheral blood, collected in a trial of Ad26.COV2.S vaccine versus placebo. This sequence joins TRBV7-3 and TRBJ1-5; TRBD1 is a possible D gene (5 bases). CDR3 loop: CASSSHGGDYQPQHF. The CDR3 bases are TGTGCCAGCAGCTCTCACGGGGGGGATTATCAGCCCCAGCATTTT.